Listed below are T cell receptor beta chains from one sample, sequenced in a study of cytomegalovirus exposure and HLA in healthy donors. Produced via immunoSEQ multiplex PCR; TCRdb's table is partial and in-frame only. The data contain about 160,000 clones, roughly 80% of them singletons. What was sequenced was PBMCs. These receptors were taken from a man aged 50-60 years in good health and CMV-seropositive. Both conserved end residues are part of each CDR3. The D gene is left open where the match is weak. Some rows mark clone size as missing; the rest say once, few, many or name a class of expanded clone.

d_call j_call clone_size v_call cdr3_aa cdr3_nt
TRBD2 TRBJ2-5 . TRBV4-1 CASSPLAGGTRGETQYF TGCGCCAGCAGCCCGCTAGCGGGGGGGACTCGAGGGGAGACCCAGTACTTC
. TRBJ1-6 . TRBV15 CATSIPLPSPLHF TGTGCCACCAGCATACCCCTACCTTCACCCCTCCACTTT
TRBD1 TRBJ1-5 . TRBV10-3 CAISTGVSGQPQHF TGTGCCATCAGTACAGGGGTTTCAGGCCAGCCCCAGCATTTT
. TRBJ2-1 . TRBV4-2 CASSQEEVSRWDEQFF TGTGCCAGCAGCCAAGAGGAGGTTTCCCGGTGGGATGAGCAGTTCTTC
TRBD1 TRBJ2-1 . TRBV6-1 CASSPGTGTYNEQFF TGTGCCAGCAGCCCCGGGACAGGGACCTACAATGAGCAGTTCTTC
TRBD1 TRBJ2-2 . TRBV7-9 CASTTDRVYTGELFF TGTGCCAGCACCACGGACAGGGTATACACCGGGGAGCTGTTTTTT
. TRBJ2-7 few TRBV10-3 CAISESNRGRDF TGTGCCATCAGTGAGTCGAACAGGGGGAGGGACTTC
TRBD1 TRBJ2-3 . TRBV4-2 CASSQGDRGRTDTQYF TGTGCCAGCAGCCAAGGGGACAGGGGGCGCACAGATACGCAGTATTTT
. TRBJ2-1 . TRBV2 CASSELGPTHNEQFF TGTGCCAGCAGTGAACTGGGGCCAACGCACAATGAGCAGTTCTTC
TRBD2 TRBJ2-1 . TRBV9 CASSKGLAGPEQFF TGTGCCAGCAGCAAGGGACTAGCGGGGCCTGAGCAGTTCTTC
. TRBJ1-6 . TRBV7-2 CASSLAAGEGSPLHF TGTGCCAGCAGCTTAGCCGCAGGGGAAGGATCACCCCTCCACTTT
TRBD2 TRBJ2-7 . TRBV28 CASSFGLAGEQYF TGTGCCAGCAGTTTCGGACTAGCGGGGGAGCAGTACTTC
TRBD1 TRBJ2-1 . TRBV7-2 CASSPWDRPSGEQFF TGTGCCAGCAGCCCATGGGACAGACCTTCTGGTGAGCAGTTCTTC
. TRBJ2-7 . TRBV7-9 CASSPVLNSLVSYEQYF TGTGCCAGCAGCCCGGTGTTAAACAGCCTTGTCTCCTACGAGCAGTACTTC
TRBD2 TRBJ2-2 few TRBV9 CASSGKGGGLVNTGELFF TGTGCCAGCAGCGGTAAAGGCGGGGGACTAGTAAACACCGGGGAGCTGTTTTTT
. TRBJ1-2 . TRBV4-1 CASSQDRDYGYTF TGCGCCAGCAGCCAAGATAGAGACTATGGCTACACCTTC
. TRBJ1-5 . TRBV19 CASSIGQGQPQHF TGTGCCAGTAGTATCGGCCAGGGCCAGCCCCAGCATTTT
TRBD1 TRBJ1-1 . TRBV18 CASSRRTGPSVTEAFF TGTGCCAGCTCACGAAGGACAGGGCCGAGTGTCACTGAAGCTTTCTTT
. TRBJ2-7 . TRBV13 CASSPTESYEQYF TGTGCCAGCAGCCCGACAGAATCCTACGAGCAGTACTTC
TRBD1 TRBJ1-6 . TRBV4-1 CASSQDRGESYNSPLHF TGCGCCAGCAGCCAAGACAGGGGGGAGTCCTATAATTCACCCCTCCACTTT
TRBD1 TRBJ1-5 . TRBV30 CAWSPTGAQPQHF TGTGCCTGGAGCCCGACAGGGGCCCAGCCCCAGCATTTT
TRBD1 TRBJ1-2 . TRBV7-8 CASSSYRGPGYYGYTF TGTGCCAGCAGCTCATACAGGGGGCCCGGGTACTATGGCTACACCTTC
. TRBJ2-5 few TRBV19 CASSISSLRETQYF TGTGCCAGTAGTATCTCTAGCCTGCGAGAGACCCAGTACTTC
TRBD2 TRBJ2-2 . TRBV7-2 CASSSGLAGSANTGELFF TGTGCCAGCAGCTCCGGGCTAGCGGGTAGCGCGAACACCGGGGAGCTGTTTTTT
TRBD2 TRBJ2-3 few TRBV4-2 CASSQPGLAGEDTQYF TGTGCCAGCAGCCAGCCGGGACTAGCGGGGGAAGATACGCAGTATTTT
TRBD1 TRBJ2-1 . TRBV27 CASTRQGGSYNEQFF TGTGCCAGCACCCGACAGGGGGGCTCCTACAATGAGCAGTTCTTC
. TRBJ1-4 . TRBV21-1 CASSKGKTGRWREKLFF TGTGCCAGCAGCAAAGGAAAGACAGGGCGGTGGAGAGAAAAACTGTTTTTT
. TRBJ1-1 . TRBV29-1 CSVVRSTEAFF TGCAGCGTCGTTCGGAGCACTGAAGCTTTCTTT
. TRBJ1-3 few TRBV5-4 CASSLGGGSGGSSGNTIYF TGTGCCAGCAGCTTGGGGGGGGGAAGTGGGGGTTCCTCTGGAAACACCATATATTTT
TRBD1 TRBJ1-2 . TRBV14 CASSLDRGGGYTF TGTGCCAGCAGCCTGGACAGGGGCGGTGGCTACACCTTC
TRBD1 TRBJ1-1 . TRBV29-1 CSVQGAGYYEAFF TGCAGCGTGCAGGGGGCGGGTTACTATGAAGCTTTCTTT
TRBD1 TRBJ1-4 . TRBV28 CASSPSLGQAEKLFF TGTGCCAGCAGTCCTTCCCTCGGACAGGCCGAAAAACTGTTTTTT
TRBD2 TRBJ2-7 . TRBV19 CASSMGRVFTYEQYF TGTGCCAGTAGTATGGGGAGGGTATTCACCTACGAGCAGTACTTC
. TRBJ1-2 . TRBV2 CASSDPGIYTF TGTGCCAGCAGCGACCCGGGAATCTACACCTTC
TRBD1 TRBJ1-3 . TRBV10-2 CASSEQGHTIYF TGCGCCAGCAGTGAACAGGGGCACACCATATATTTT
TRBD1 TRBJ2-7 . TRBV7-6 CASSLRDSLYEQYF TGTGCCAGCAGCTTAAGGGACAGCCTCTACGAGCAGTACTTC
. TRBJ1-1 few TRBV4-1 CASRGTSQNTEAFF TGCGCCAGCAGGGGGACAAGCCAGAACACTGAAGCTTTCTTT
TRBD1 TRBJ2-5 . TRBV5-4 CASSLRQGAYETQYF TGTGCCAGCAGCTTGCGTCAGGGGGCGTACGAGACCCAGTACTTC
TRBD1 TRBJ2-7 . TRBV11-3 CASSLDRGYEQYF TGTGCCAGCAGCTTGGACAGGGGATACGAGCAGTACTTC
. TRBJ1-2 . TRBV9 CASSVAAAGEYGYTF TGTGCCAGCAGCGTCGCGGCGGCAGGGGAATATGGCTACACCTTC
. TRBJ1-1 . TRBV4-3 CASSQDKGLMNTEAFF TGCGCCAGCAGCCAAGATAAGGGACTTATGAACACTGAAGCTTTCTTT
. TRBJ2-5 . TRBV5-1 CASSLVAGSETQYF TGCGCCAGCAGCTTGGTGGCAGGGTCAGAGACCCAGTACTTC
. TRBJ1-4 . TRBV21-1 CASTPEGRRLLHGKLFF TGTGCCAGCACCCCGGAAGGGAGAAGACTGTTACATGGAAAACTGTTTTTT
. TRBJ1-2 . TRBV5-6 CASSDHRYGYTF TGTGCCAGCAGCGACCACAGGTATGGCTACACCTTC
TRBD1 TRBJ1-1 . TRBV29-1 CSVVGQGGASTEAFF TGCAGCGTTGTCGGACAGGGGGGGGCTAGCACTGAAGCTTTCTTT
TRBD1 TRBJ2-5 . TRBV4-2 CASSPNKWDSIGETQYF TGTGCCAGCAGCCCAAATAAATGGGACAGCATAGGAGAGACCCAGTACTTC
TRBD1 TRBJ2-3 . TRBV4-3 CASSQETGGWTDTQYF TGCGCCAGCAGCCAGGAAACAGGGGGGTGGACAGATACGCAGTATTTT
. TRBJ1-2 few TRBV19 CASSISSYGYTF TGTGCCAGTAGTATATCTAGCTATGGCTACACCTTC
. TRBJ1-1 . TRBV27 CASSPDRIEAFF TGTGCCAGCAGTCCAGACAGAATTGAAGCTTTCTTT
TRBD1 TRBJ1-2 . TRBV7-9 CASSLVDREFYGYTF TGTGCCAGCAGCTTAGTCGACAGGGAATTCTATGGCTACACCTTC
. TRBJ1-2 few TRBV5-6 CASSSVQQLLYGYTF TGTGCCAGCAGCTCTGTCCAACAGTTATTATATGGCTACACCTTC
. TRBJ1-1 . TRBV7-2 CASSSQTATVNTEAFF TGTGCCAGCAGCTCCCAGACAGCTACCGTGAACACTGAAGCTTTCTTT
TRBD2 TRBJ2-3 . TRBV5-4 CASSRAGAPTQYF TGTGCCAGCAGCAGAGCGGGGGCCCCTACGCAGTATTTT